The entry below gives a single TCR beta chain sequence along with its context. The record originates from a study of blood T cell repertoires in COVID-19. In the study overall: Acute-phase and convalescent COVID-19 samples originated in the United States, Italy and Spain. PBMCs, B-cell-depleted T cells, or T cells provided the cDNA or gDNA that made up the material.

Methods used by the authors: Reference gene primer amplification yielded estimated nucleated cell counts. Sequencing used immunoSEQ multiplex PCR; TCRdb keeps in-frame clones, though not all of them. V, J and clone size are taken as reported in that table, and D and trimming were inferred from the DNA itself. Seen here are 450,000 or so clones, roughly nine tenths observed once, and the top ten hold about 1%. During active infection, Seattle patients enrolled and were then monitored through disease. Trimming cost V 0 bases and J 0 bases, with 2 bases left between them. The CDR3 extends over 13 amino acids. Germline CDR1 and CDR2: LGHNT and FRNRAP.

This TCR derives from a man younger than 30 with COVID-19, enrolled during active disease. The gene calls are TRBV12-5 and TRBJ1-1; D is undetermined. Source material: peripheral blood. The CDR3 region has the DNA TGTGCTAGTGGTTTGGTTATGAACACTGAAGCTTTCTTT. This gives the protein CASGLVMNTEAFF.